The rows below give T cell receptor beta chains drawn from one sample of a study of shared clonotypes between healthy human individuals. The repertoire was sequenced with immunoSEQ multiplex PCR; TCRdb's copy has only in-frame clones and lacks some. This table holds about a million clones, roughly 72% found once. The sample comprised memory CD4+ T cells sorted from blood. The receptors derive from a man younger than 30 in good health. The CDR3 runs from the conserved cysteine through the conserved F or W. A D gene is named only where the DNA matches it firmly. Some rows have no size entry. The others give once, few or many, or a class for an expanded clone.

clone_size: NA; d_call: TRBD1; j_call: TRBJ2-2; v_call: TRBV12-5; cdr3_nt: TGTGCTAGTGGTTTGCAACTACAGGGGATCGGGGAGCTGTTTTTT; cdr3_aa: CASGLQLQGIGELFF
clone_size: NA; d_call: NA; j_call: TRBJ2-3; v_call: TRBV11-2; cdr3_nt: TGTGCCAGCAGCCGACTTGTGTCGACCCAAGTACTGGATACGCAGTATTTT; cdr3_aa: CASSRLVSTQVLDTQYF
clone_size: NA; d_call: TRBD2; j_call: TRBJ2-1; v_call: TRBV7-2; cdr3_nt: TGTGCCAGCAGCTTCCGGCGGAGACTAGCGGGAGGGCCCAATGAGCAGTTCTTC; cdr3_aa: CASSFRRRLAGGPNEQFF
clone_size: NA; d_call: TRBD1; j_call: TRBJ2-4; v_call: TRBV11-1; cdr3_nt: TGTGCCAGCAGCCCCCGGGACAGGGGGAAAGCCAAAAACATTCAGTACTTC; cdr3_aa: CASSPRDRGKAKNIQYF
clone_size: NA; d_call: TRBD2; j_call: TRBJ2-3; v_call: TRBV4-1; cdr3_nt: TGCGCCAGCACTTGGGCCGCGGGAGTGAAAGATACGCAGTATTTT; cdr3_aa: CASTWAAGVKDTQYF
clone_size: NA; d_call: TRBD2; j_call: TRBJ2-1; v_call: TRBV25-1; cdr3_nt: TGTGCCAGCAGCGAAATAATAGGGACTAGCGGGGGGGCAGGGGAGCAGTTCTTC; cdr3_aa: CASSEIIGTSGGAGEQFF
clone_size: few; d_call: TRBD1; j_call: TRBJ2-1; v_call: TRBV5-4; cdr3_nt: TGTGCCAGCAGCTCCCGGGACAGGTACAATGAGCAGTTCTTC; cdr3_aa: CASSSRDRYNEQFF
clone_size: NA; d_call: TRBD2; j_call: TRBJ2-5; v_call: TRBV7-9; cdr3_nt: TGTGCCAGCAGCCTTCGACTAGCGGAAGAGACCCAGTACTTC; cdr3_aa: CASSLRLAEETQYF
clone_size: NA; d_call: NA; j_call: TRBJ1-4; v_call: TRBV9; cdr3_nt: TGTGCCAGCAGCCCCCTGGGGGAAACTAATGAAAAACTGTTTTTT; cdr3_aa: CASSPLGETNEKLFF
clone_size: NA; d_call: NA; j_call: TRBJ1-3; v_call: TRBV7-2; cdr3_nt: TGTGCCAGCAGTCCGGGACATTCAAGTTTGAGGGCCTCTGGAAACACCATATATTTT; cdr3_aa: CASSPGHSSLRASGNTIYF
clone_size: NA; d_call: NA; j_call: TRBJ2-5; v_call: TRBV13; cdr3_nt: TGTGCCAGCAGCTTGGACAGAGGAATAGAACTAGAAGAGACCCAGTACTTC; cdr3_aa: CASSLDRGIELEETQYF
clone_size: NA; d_call: NA; j_call: TRBJ1-4; v_call: TRBV4-1; cdr3_nt: TGCGCCAGCAGCCAAGATCTCGGGGAGGTCGGGGGTGAAAAACTGTTTTTT; cdr3_aa: CASSQDLGEVGGEKLFF
clone_size: NA; d_call: TRBD1; j_call: TRBJ1-4; v_call: TRBV30; cdr3_nt: TGTGCCTGGAGTGAGGACAGGGGGCTAGGAAAACTGTTTTTT; cdr3_aa: CAWSEDRGLGKLFF
clone_size: NA; d_call: TRBD2; j_call: TRBJ2-5; v_call: TRBV10-3; cdr3_nt: TGTGCCATCAGTGCTAGCGGGACGGAGACCCAGTACTTC; cdr3_aa: CAISASGTETQYF
clone_size: NA; d_call: NA; j_call: TRBJ1-5; v_call: TRBV7-2; cdr3_nt: TGTGCCAGCAGCCCTGATAGTTTACAGCCCCAGCATTTT; cdr3_aa: CASSPDSLQPQHF
clone_size: NA; d_call: NA; j_call: TRBJ2-3; v_call: TRBV5-1; cdr3_nt: TGCGCCAGCAGCGGAGGGACCGCCGACACAGATACGCAGTATTTT; cdr3_aa: CASSGGTADTDTQYF
clone_size: once; d_call: NA; j_call: TRBJ1-5; v_call: TRBV18; cdr3_nt: TGTGCCAGCTCACCTGAGGGTTTTGGCAATCAGCCCCAGCATTTT; cdr3_aa: CASSPEGFGNQPQHF
clone_size: NA; d_call: NA; j_call: TRBJ1-1; v_call: TRBV7-2; cdr3_nt: TGTGCCAGCAGCTCCTTACCCCAGGGACTCGGAGTCACTGAAGCTTTCTTT; cdr3_aa: CASSSLPQGLGVTEAFF